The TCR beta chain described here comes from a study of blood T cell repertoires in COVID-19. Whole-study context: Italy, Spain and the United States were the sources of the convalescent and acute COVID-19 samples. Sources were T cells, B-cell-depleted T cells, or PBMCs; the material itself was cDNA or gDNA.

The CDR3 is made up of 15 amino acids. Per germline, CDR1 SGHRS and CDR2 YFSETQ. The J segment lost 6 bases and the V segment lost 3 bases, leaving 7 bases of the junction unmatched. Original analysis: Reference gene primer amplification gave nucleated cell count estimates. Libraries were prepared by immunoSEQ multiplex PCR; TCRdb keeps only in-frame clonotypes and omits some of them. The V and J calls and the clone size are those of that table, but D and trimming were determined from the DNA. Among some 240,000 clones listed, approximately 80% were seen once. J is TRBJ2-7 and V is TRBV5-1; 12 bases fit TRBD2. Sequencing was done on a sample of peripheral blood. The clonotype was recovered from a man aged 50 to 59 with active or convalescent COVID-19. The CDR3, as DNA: TGCGCCAGCAGCTGGACTAGCGGGAAAAACAGCGAGCAGTACTTC. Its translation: CASSWTSGKNSEQYF.